Listed here are 10 T cell receptor beta chains from one sample, sequenced in a study of cytomegalovirus exposure and HLA in healthy donors. Vbeta (60) and Jbeta (13) primers were used in the PCR. Measured with immunoSEQ multiplex PCR; TCRdb has only the in-frame clones, and not every one. The repertoire holds about 180,000 clones, about four fifths seen once, with more than 0.45% in the top ten. The source material was PBMCs. These receptors were taken from a woman between 45 and 65 years old in good health and CMV-seronegative.

This chain's CDR3 is CASSPNPSGRGEQYF. The CDR3 nucleotides read TGCGCCAGCAGCCCTAACCCGAGCGGGAGGGGGGAGCAGTACTTC. This chain links TRBV5-1 with TRBJ2-7, with 10 bases lining up with TRBD2. This CDR3 is built from 15 residues. The germline CDR1 and CDR2 sequences are SGHRS and YFSETQ. V lost 4 bases, J lost 7 bases, and 11 bases stayed unmatched.

The gene calls are TRBV9 and TRBJ1-2; D not certain. The germline V gene encodes CDR1 SGDLS and CDR2 YYNGEE. V was clipped by 0 bases and J by 3 bases, with 12 bases between them. The CDR3 sequence is 15 residues long. The CDR3 DNA follows: TGTGCCAGCAGCGTAGACGGCAGGTCAGACTATGGCTACACCTTC. Translating it yields CASSVDGRSDYGYTF.

V gene TRBV19 combines with J gene TRBJ2-6, with D possibly matching TRBD2 (5 bases). Per the germline V gene, CDR1 is LNHDA and CDR2 is SQIVND (reference sequence). The CDR3 consists of 15 residues. The ends were cut back, 3 bases at V and 2 bases at J, with 8 bases in the middle. CDR3 sequence: CASSIRETGANVLTF. For the CDR3, the DNA is TGTGCCAGTAGTATTAGGGAGACTGGGGCCAACGTCCTGACTTTC.

The rearrangement uses TRBV7-6 and TRBJ1-4, with 10 bases matching TRBD1. The germline gives CDR1 SGHVS, CDR2 FNYEAQ. The trim removed 5 bases at V and 6 bases at J, leaving 6 bases unmatched. The CDR3 loop spans 15 amino acids. The CDR3 spells CASSPQTGGYEKLFF. CDR3 sequence (DNA): TGTGCCAGCAGCCCTCAGACAGGGGGCTATGAAAAACTGTTTTTT.

The chain has TRBV21-1 and TRBJ2-7; the DNA was not compared with TRBD2, the D call given in the table. TRBV21-1 is labeled a pseudogene. The CDR3 sequence is 14 residues long. CDR3 residues: CASRERDNTYEQYF. The CDR3 nucleotides read TGTGCCAGCAGGGAGAGGGATAACACCTACGAGCAGTACTTC.

This chain joins TRBV2 and TRBJ2-1, with TRBD2 identical over 9 bases. CDR1 SNHLY and CDR2 FYNNEI come from the germline V gene. CDR3 length: 14 amino acids. The V and J ends lost 6 bases and 6 bases, in that order; junction bases with no gene match: 6. The CDR3, as DNA: TGTGCCAGCAGGGCCGGGACTAGCCCCAATGAGCAGTTCTTC. Residues: CASRAGTSPNEQFF.

The V call is TRBV9, the J call TRBJ1-2, with TRBD1 matching over 7 bases. CDR1 and CDR2 from the germline V gene are SGDLS and YYNGEE. The CDR3 is made up of 14 amino acids. The junction had 6 bases not matched to a gene; V was cut back by 3 bases and J by 4 bases. CDR3 nucleotides: TGTGCCAGCAGCGGGGGCGAGGGGGCCTATGGCTACACCTTC. Protein: CASSGGEGAYGYTF.

V gene TRBV14 combines with J gene TRBJ1-2, with 7 bases aligning to TRBD1. In germline, CDR1 is SGHDN, CDR2 FVKESK. The ends lost 2 bases at V and 4 bases at J; junction bases unmatched: 7. CDR3 length equals 15 residues. DNA for the CDR3: TGTGCCAGCAGCCAAAGGGACAGTGTGTTCTATGGCTACACCTTC. Translation: CASSQRDSVFYGYTF. Full variable domain (missing parts from reference TRBV14 and TRBJ1-2): EAGVTQFPSHSVIEKGQTVTLRCDPISGHDNLYWYRRVMGKEIKFLLHFVKESKQDESGMPNNRFLAERTGGTYSTLKVQPAELEDSGVYFCASSQRDSVFYGYTFGSGTRLTVV.

This chain links TRBV5-5 with TRBJ2-5; a weak D match, TRBD1 (7 bases). V lost 0 bases and J lost 5, with 11 bases in between. The CDR3 covers 14 residues. Per the germline V gene, CDR1 is SGHKS and CDR2 is YYEKEE (reference sequence). This CDR3 is CASSLGSGGETQYF. The CDR3 nucleotides read TGTGCCAGCAGCTTGGGGTCAGGGGGGGAGACCCAGTACTTC.

The rearrangement uses TRBV9 and TRBJ1-2; 7 bases match TRBD1. Per the germline V gene, CDR1 is SGDLS and CDR2 is YYNGEE. This CDR3 has 14 amino acids. V trimming: 0 bases; J trimming: 7 bases; junction bases outside the gene matches: 6. CDR3 sequence: CASSVEIGGSGYTF. CDR3 DNA: TGTGCCAGCAGCGTAGAAATAGGGGGCAGTGGCTACACCTTC.